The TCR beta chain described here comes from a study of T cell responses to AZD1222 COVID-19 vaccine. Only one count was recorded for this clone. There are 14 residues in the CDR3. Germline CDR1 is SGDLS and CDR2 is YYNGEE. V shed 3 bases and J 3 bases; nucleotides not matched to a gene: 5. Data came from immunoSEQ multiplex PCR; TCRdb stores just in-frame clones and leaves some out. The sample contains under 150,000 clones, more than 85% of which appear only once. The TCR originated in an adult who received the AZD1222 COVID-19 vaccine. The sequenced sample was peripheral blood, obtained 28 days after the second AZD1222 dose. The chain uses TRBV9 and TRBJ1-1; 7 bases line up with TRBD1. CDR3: CASSALTGHTEAFF. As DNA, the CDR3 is TGTGCCAGCAGCGCACTGACAGGGCACACTGAAGCTTTCTTT.